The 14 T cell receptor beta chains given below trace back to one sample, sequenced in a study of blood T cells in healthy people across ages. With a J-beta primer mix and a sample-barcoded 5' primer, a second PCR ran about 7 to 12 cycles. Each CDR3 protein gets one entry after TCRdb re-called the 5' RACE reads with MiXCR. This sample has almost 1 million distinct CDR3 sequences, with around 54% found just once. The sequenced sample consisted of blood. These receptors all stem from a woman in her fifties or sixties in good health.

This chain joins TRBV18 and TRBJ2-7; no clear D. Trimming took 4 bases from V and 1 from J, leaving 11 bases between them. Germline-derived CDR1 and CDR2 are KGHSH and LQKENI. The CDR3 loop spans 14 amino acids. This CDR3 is CASSRQQQSYEQYF. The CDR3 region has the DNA TGTGCCAGCTCACGACAACAGCAATCCTACGAGCAGTACTTC.

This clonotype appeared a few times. The CDR3: CASSPRANSRETQYF. For the CDR3, the DNA is TGTGCCAGCAGTCCAAGAGCAAATAGCCGAGAGACCCAGTACTTC. The V and J genes are TRBV3-1 and TRBJ2-5; D is unresolved. The CDR3 is made up of 15 amino acids. Trimming shortened V by 6 bases and J by 4 bases, and 18 bases separated the two germline ends. Germline CDR1 is LGHDT and CDR2 is YNNKEL (reference sequence).

The CDR3 DNA reads as TGTGCCAGCACGAGGGACGGGTCCACAGATACGCAGTATTTT. It translates to CASTRDGSTDTQYF. The chain recombines TRBV6-1 with TRBJ2-3, with D perhaps given as TRBD1 or TRBD2 (5 bases each). V dropped 7 bases and J dropped 2 bases, with 13 bases sitting between them. Germline CDR1 is MNHNS and CDR2 is SASEGT. The CDR3 length is 14 residues.

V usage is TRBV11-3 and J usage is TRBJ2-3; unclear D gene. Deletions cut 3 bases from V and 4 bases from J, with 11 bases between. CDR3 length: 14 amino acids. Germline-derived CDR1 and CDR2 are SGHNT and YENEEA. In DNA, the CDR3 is TGTGCCAGCAGCTTCCAAGGTCCCCCAGATACGCAGTATTTT. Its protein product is CASSFQGPPDTQYF.

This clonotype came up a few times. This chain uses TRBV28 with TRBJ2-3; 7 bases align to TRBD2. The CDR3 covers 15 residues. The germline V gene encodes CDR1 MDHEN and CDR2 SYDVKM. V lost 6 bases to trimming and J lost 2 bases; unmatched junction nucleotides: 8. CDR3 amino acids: CASRPLAPITDTQYF. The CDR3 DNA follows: TGTGCCAGCAGACCACTAGCGCCGATCACAGATACGCAGTATTTT.

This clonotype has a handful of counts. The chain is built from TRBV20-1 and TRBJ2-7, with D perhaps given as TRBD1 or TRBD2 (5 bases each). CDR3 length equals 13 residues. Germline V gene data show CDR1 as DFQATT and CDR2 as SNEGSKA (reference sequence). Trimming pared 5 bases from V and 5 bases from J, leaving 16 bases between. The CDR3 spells CSAARGEYHEQYF. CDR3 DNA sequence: TGCAGTGCTGCCCGAGGGGAGTACCACGAGCAGTACTTC.

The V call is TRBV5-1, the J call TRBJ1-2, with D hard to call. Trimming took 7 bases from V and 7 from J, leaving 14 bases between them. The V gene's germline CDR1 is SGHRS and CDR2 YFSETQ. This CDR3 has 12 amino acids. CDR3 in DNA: TGCGCCAGCGGTAGGGAGTACTCTGGCTACACCTTC. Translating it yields CASGREYSGYTF.

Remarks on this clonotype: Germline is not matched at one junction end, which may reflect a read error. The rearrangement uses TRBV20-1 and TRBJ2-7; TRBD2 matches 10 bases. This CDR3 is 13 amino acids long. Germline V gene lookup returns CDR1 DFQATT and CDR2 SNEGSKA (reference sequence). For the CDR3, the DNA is TGCAGTGCGGGGGGACTAGCGCTATACGGGCAGTACTTC. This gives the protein CSAGGLALYGQYF.

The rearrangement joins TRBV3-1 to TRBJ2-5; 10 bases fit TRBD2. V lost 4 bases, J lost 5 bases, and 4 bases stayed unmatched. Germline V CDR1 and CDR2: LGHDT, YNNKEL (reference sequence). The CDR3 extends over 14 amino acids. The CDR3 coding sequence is TGTGCCAGCAGCCCCGGGACTAGCGTGGAGACCCAGTACTTC. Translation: CASSPGTSVETQYF.

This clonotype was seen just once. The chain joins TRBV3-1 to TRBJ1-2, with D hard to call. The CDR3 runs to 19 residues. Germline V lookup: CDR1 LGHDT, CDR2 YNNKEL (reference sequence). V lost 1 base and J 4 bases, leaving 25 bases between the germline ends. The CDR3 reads CASSQVNNRWAADLYGYTF. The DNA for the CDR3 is TGTGCCAGCAGCCAAGTCAACAACCGCTGGGCAGCAGATCTCTATGGCTACACCTTC.

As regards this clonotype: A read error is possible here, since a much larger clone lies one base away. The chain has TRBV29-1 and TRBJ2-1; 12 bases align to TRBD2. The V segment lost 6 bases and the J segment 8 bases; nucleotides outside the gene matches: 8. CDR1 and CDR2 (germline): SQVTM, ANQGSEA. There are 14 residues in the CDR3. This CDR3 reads CSVTTSGSFHEQFF. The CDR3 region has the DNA TGCAGCGTAACGACTAGCGGGAGTTTCCATGAGCAGTTCTTC.

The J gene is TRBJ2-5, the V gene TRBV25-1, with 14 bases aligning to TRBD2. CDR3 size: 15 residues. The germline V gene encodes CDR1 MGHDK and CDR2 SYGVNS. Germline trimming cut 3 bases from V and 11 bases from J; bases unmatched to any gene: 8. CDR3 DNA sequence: TGTGCCAGCAGTGAGGGACTAGCGGGAGCTGGTGAGCAGTACTTC. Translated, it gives CASSEGLAGAGEQYF.

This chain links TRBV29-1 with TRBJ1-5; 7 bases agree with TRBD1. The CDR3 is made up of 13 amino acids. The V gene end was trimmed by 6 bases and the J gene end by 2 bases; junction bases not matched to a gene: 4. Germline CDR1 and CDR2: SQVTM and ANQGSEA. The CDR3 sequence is CSVTTGGNQPQHF. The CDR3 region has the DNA TGCAGCGTGACTACAGGGGGCAATCAGCCCCAGCATTTT.

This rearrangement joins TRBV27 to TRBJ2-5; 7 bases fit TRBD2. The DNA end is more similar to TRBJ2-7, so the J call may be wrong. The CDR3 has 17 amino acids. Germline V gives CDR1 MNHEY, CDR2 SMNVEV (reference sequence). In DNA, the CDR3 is TGTGCCAGCAGTCTAAGGGACTATGGCGGGACCTTCCACGAGCAGTACTTC. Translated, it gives CASSLRDYGGTFHEQYF.